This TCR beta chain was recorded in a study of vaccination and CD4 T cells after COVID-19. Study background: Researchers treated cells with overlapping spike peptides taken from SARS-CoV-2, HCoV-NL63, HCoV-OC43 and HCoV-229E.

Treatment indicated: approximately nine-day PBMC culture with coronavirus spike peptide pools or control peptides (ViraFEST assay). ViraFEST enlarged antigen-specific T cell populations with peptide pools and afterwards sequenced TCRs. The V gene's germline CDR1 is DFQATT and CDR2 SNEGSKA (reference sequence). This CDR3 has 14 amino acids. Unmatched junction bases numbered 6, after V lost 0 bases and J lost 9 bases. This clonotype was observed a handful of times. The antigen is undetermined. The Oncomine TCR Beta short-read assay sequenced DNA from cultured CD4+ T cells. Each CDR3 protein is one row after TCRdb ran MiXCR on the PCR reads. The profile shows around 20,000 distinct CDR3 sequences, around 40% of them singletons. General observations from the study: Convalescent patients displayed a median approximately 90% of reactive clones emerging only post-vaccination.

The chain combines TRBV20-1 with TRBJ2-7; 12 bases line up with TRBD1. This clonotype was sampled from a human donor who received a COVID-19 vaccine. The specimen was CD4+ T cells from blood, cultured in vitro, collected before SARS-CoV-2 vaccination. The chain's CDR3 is CSARDQGQGAMQYF. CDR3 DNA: TGCAGTGCTAGAGATCAGGGACAGGGGGCTATGCAGTACTTC.